One and the same sample provided the 25 T cell receptor beta chains below, sequenced in a study of blood T cell repertoires in COVID-19. Measured with immunoSEQ multiplex PCR; TCRdb has only the in-frame clones, and not every one. The top ten clones hold roughly a tenth of a sample with approximately 160,000 clones, approximately 78% of them seen once. Sequencing was done on a sample of peripheral blood. All receptors come from a human donor in a cohort sampled during active COVID-19.

J is TRBJ2-7 and V is TRBV9; maybe TRBD2 (7 bases). Germline CDR1 and CDR2: SGDLS and YYNGEE. V was cut by 2 bases and J by 3 bases, with 15 bases left in between. This CDR3 is 15 amino acids long. CDR3 sequence: CASSVHHREGYEQYF. The CDR3 DNA follows: TGTGCCAGCAGCGTCCATCACAGGGAGGGCTACGAGCAGTACTTC.

This chain joins TRBV27 and TRBJ1-5, with TRBD1 identical over 9 bases. Looked up from germline, CDR1 is MNHEY and CDR2 is SMNVEV (reference sequence). V lost 5 bases, J lost 1 base, and 6 bases stayed unmatched. This CDR3 contains 16 residues. CDR3: CASSPGQGMSNQPQHF. As DNA, the CDR3 is TGTGCCAGCAGTCCCGGACAGGGGATGAGCAATCAGCCCCAGCATTTT.

The CDR3 DNA reads TGTGCCAGCAGCTTAGGGTTTGGGGAGGCGAACACCGGGGAGCTGTTTTTT. It yields the protein CASSLGFGEANTGELFF. The chain recombines TRBV11-3 with TRBJ2-2; perhaps TRBD2 as D (6 bases). Trimming cost V 1 base and J 0 bases, with 12 bases left between them. The CDR3 extends over 17 amino acids. Germline V gene sequence: CDR1 SGHNT, CDR2 YENEEA.

The rearrangement joins TRBV7-8 to TRBJ2-3; TRBD2 aligns across 11 bases. CDR3 length: 16 residues. CDR1 and CDR2 from the germline V gene are SGHVS and FQNEAQ. Trimming removed 0 bases from V and 8 bases from J; junction bases left unmatched: 7. The CDR3 DNA reads as TGTGCCAGCAGCTTAGCTCTAGCGGGGGGTTCTGGTACGCAGTATTTT. Translating gives CASSLALAGGSGTQYF.

This clone turned up a few times. The chain carries TRBV6-5 and TRBJ1-2; 7 bases align to TRBD1. Germline V gene lookup returns CDR1 MNHEY and CDR2 SVGAGI. This CDR3 is 12 amino acids long. With V trimmed by 6 bases and J by 8 bases, 6 bases remained unmatched. The CDR3 sequence is CASSRTGGGYTF. CDR3 bases: TGTGCCAGCAGCAGGACAGGCGGGGGCTACACCTTC.

The chain uses TRBV4-1 and TRBJ2-7; tentatively, D is TRBD1 (6 bases). The CDR3 covers 15 residues. Trimming cost V 4 bases and J 1 base, with 14 bases left between them. CDR1 is MGHRA and CDR2 is YSYEKL in the germline V gene. CDR3: CASSPLGAASYEQYF. CDR3 in DNA: TGCGCCAGCAGCCCGTTGGGGGCGGCGTCCTACGAGCAGTACTTC.

The chain recombines TRBV18 with TRBJ2-5; possible D gene TRBD1, 6 bases. The CDR3 spans 15 residues. V was trimmed by 0 bases and J by 4 bases, leaving 12 bases between them. Germline values: CDR1 KGHSH, CDR2 LQKENI. CDR3 DNA sequence: TGTGCCAGCTCACCACCGGGGGCAGGCCGAGAGACCCAGTACTTC. Its translation: CASSPPGAGRETQYF.

This chain joins TRBV7-2 and TRBJ2-7; D is perhaps TRBD1 (7 bases). The V gene's germline CDR1 is SGHTA and CDR2 FQGNSA. This CDR3 has 15 amino acids. The germline V and J ends were trimmed by 6 bases and 2 bases, with 17 bases remaining between them. CDR3: CASRTGAGGTYEQYF. The CDR3 DNA reads TGTGCCAGCAGGACGGGGGCAGGGGGAACCTACGAGCAGTACTTC.

CDR3 sequence: CASSELGQSKGYEQYF. DNA for the CDR3: TGCGCCAGCAGTGAATTGGGGCAGTCTAAGGGCTACGAGCAGTACTTC. V gene TRBV10-2 combines with J gene TRBJ2-7; D may be TRBD1 (5 bases). Germline V CDR1 and CDR2: WSHSY, SAAADI. V gave up 3 bases and J gave up 3 bases, with 18 bases separating them. The CDR3 runs to 16 residues.

The chain joins TRBV7-9 to TRBJ1-2; D gene ambiguous. Germline V CDR1 and CDR2: SEHNR, FQNEAQ (reference sequence). Trimming took 4 bases from V and 5 from J, leaving 8 bases between them. This CDR3 contains 12 residues. The CDR3 DNA sequence: TGTGCCAGCAGCTACAGTCCATATGGCTACACCTTC. Translated, it gives CASSYSPYGYTF.

V usage is TRBV7-2 and J usage is TRBJ1-6; 7 positions match TRBD1. CDR3 length: 14 amino acids. CDR1 SGHTA and CDR2 FQGNSA come from the germline V gene. The trim removed 1 base at V and 6 bases at J, leaving 0 bases unmatched. As DNA, the CDR3 is TGTGCCAGCAGCTTAGACAGGGGTAATTCACCCCTCCACTTT. This sequence encodes CASSLDRGNSPLHF.

J is TRBJ2-2 and V is TRBV7-2; no firm D call. V shed 5 bases and J shed 4 bases, with 17 bases lying between them. Germline V CDR1 and CDR2: SGHTA, FQGNSA. The CDR3 is 16 residues long. The CDR3 loop is CASSPPALVSTGELFF. CDR3 bases: TGTGCCAGCAGCCCACCTGCGCTAGTTTCCACCGGGGAGCTGTTTTTT. The full variable domain, in which reference TRBV7-2 and TRBJ2-2 provide the parts outside the CDR3, is GAGVSQSPSNKVTEKGKDVELRCDPISGHTALYWYRQSLGQGLEFLIYFQGNSAPDKSGLPSDRFSAERTGGSVSTLTIQRTQQEDSAVYLCASSPPALVSTGELFFGEGSRLTVL.

This clone has only a few counts. This sequence joins TRBV19 and TRBJ2-2; TRBD2 agrees at 12 bases. J was trimmed by 2 bases and V by 4 bases; bases with no gene match: 2. Germline CDR1 is LNHDA and CDR2 is SQIVND (reference sequence). This CDR3 region has 16 residues. The CDR3 DNA is TGTGCCAGTAGTAGGACTAGCGGGGCCAACACCGGGGAGCTGTTTTTT. Translating it yields CASSRTSGANTGELFF.

J is TRBJ2-1 and V is TRBV10-2, with a weak D call TRBD2 (6 bases). The V and J ends lost 9 bases and 6 bases respectively, with 12 bases between them. CDR1 and CDR2 from the germline V gene are WSHSY and SAAADI. CDR3 size: 12 residues. The CDR3: CASSGWVNEQFF. The DNA of the CDR3 is TGCGCCAGTAGCGGTTGGGTCAATGAGCAGTTCTTC.

The V and J genes are TRBV19 and TRBJ2-1; 10 bases are shared with TRBD2. The CDR3 spans 19 residues. J lost 4 bases, V lost 5 bases, and 17 bases had no gene match. Germline CDR1 LNHDA, CDR2 SQIVND (reference sequence). CDR3 coding DNA: TGTGCCAGTAGTTCCCATAGCGGGGGGTCTATCCTAACGTACAATGAGCAGTTCTTC. The encoded protein is CASSSHSGGSILTYNEQFF.

The chain is built from TRBV18 and TRBJ1-2; D call uncertain. The CDR3 is 12 residues long. V lost 5 bases, J lost 7 bases, and 11 bases lay in between. Per germline, CDR1 KGHSH and CDR2 LQKENI. CDR3 sequence: CASSTRLGGYTF. CDR3 sequence (DNA): TGTGCCAGCTCAACTCGTCTAGGTGGCTACACCTTC.

The V call is TRBV7-2, the J call TRBJ1-1; D uncertain. CDR3 length: 15 amino acids. The germline CDR1 and CDR2 sequences are SGHTA and FQGNSA. Trimming cost V 1 base and J 4 bases, with 13 bases left between them. CDR3 residues: CASSLGGRKITEAFF. As DNA, the CDR3 is TGTGCCAGCAGCTTAGGAGGTAGAAAGATCACTGAAGCTTTCTTT.

The chain couples TRBV7-8 to TRBJ2-7, with TRBD1 matching 7 bases. V shed 6 bases, J shed 0 bases, and the junction held 8 bases outside the gene matches. This CDR3 has 15 residues. Germline V gives CDR1 SGHVS, CDR2 FQNEAQ. This chain's CDR3 is CASSKGTVSSYEQYF. CDR3 in DNA: TGTGCCAGCAGTAAAGGGACAGTGAGCTCCTACGAGCAGTACTTC.

On this clone itself: The same CDR3 also results from other DNA sequences found in this sample. The chain uses TRBV7-2 and TRBJ2-3; 7 positions agree with TRBD1. This CDR3 is 14 amino acids long. Germline V lookup: CDR1 SGHTA, CDR2 FQGNSA. The trim removed 5 bases at V and 4 bases at J, leaving 6 bases unmatched. CDR3 protein: CASSPGQGADTQYF. The CDR3 region has the DNA TGTGCCAGCAGCCCGGGCCAGGGGGCAGATACGCAGTATTTT.

Only a few counts were recorded for this clone. J is TRBJ2-1 and V is TRBV7-2, with D perhaps matching TRBD2 (5 bases). This CDR3 comprises 16 residues. V lost 2 bases, J lost 4 bases, and 15 bases lay in between. CDR1 is SGHTA, CDR2 FQGNSA, per germline. The CDR3 sequence: CASSLNGELGYNEQFF. CDR3 DNA sequence: TGTGCCAGCAGCTTAAACGGGGAGCTGGGGTACAATGAGCAGTTCTTC.

In its sample, this clone was seen once. The CDR3 region is CAWTGSNEQFF. The CDR3 region has the DNA TGTGCCTGGACCGGTTCCAATGAGCAGTTCTTC. The chain combines TRBV30 with TRBJ2-1; the D is unclear. V was trimmed by 4 bases and J by 6 bases, leaving 7 bases between them. CDR3 length: 11 residues. Germline V gene sequence: CDR1 GTSNPN, CDR2 SVGIG (reference sequence). Looking up the rest from reference TRBV30 and TRBJ2-1 gives the full variable domain: SQTIHQWPATLVQPVGSPLSLECTVEGTSNPNLYWYRQAAGRGLQLLFYSVGIGQISSEVPQNLSASRPQDRQFILSSKKLLLSDSGFYLCAWTGSNEQFFGPGTRLTVL.

DNA for the CDR3: TGTGCCAGCAGCCGTAGCGGGGGTAGCTTAGAGACCCAGTACTTC. This translates into CASSRSGGSLETQYF. The V call is TRBV11-2, the J call TRBJ2-5; TRBD2 aligns across 9 bases. Germline loops: CDR1 SGHAT, CDR2 FQNNGV. The CDR3 consists of 15 residues. The V gene end was trimmed by 5 bases and the J gene end by 4 bases; junction bases not matched to a gene: 8.

The CDR3 region has the DNA TGTGCCAGCTCACCAAGGACAGTCTCTTGGAATAACGAGCAGTACTTC. Encoded protein: CASSPRTVSWNNEQYF. V gene TRBV18 combines with J gene TRBJ2-7, with D perhaps matching TRBD1 (6 bases). CDR3 length: 16 amino acids. Per germline, CDR1 KGHSH and CDR2 LQKENI. Trimming stripped 2 bases from V and 5 bases from J, with 19 bases between.

Many counts were recorded for this clone. The V call is TRBV7-2, the J call TRBJ1-1; 8 bases map to TRBD1. With 6 bases clipped from V and 1 base from J, the junction kept 1 base outside the gene matches. Per germline, CDR1 SGHTA and CDR2 FQGNSA. The CDR3 is 13 amino acids. CDR3 DNA sequence: TGTGCCAGCAGAGACAGGGGGAACACTGAAGCTTTCTTT. It encodes CASRDRGNTEAFF.

The V gene is TRBV7-3, the J gene TRBJ2-1, with 9 bases identical to TRBD2. The CDR3 runs to 15 residues. With V trimmed by 2 bases and J by 7 bases, 6 bases remained unmatched. Looked up from germline, CDR1 is SGHTA and CDR2 is FQGTGA. The CDR3 loop reads CASSLYSGRLNEQFF. As DNA, the CDR3 is TGTGCCAGCAGCTTATATAGCGGGAGATTAAATGAGCAGTTCTTC.